The 25 T cell receptor beta chains given below trace back to one sample, sequenced in a study of blood T cell repertoires in COVID-19. Sequenced by immunoSEQ multiplex PCR; TCRdb stores in-frame clones only, minus some. The sample lists 500,000 to 600,000 clones, 85% to 90% occurring once. Material for sequencing was peripheral blood. The origin of the receptors is a woman aged 45 to 65 with COVID-19, enrolled during active disease.

This clone is a singleton in its sample. The chain has TRBV27 and TRBJ1-5, with D possibly being TRBD1 (6 bases). V lost 4 bases, J lost 4 bases, and 8 bases lay in between. This CDR3 spans 13 amino acids. Germline assignment: CDR1 MNHEY and CDR2 SMNVEV (reference sequence). The CDR3, as DNA: TGTGCCAGCAGTTCGGGACATAATCAGCCCCAGCATTTT. Translated, it gives CASSSGHNQPQHF.

V and J are TRBV23-1 and TRBJ1-3; D not resolved. TRBV23-1 is treated as an ORF (open reading frame) with a function not yet certain. Trimming stripped 2 bases from V and 2 bases from J, with 10 bases between. The CDR3 extends over 15 amino acids. CDR3 amino acids: CASSQAVKPGNTIYF. The CDR3 nucleotides read TGCGCCAGCAGTCAAGCGGTGAAGCCTGGAAACACCATATATTTT.

The rearrangement links TRBV24-1 to TRBJ1-1; no reliable D call. Germline V gene data show CDR1 as KGHDR and CDR2 as SFDVKD. V was cut by 3 bases and J by 4 bases, with 8 bases left in between. The CDR3 has 13 residues. The CDR3: CATSDGQRTEAFF. The DNA for the CDR3 is TGTGCCACCAGTGATGGCCAGCGCACTGAAGCTTTCTTT.

The chain combines TRBV3-1 (or the pseudogene TRBV3-2) with TRBJ1-5; 8 bases map to TRBD1. The CDR3 runs to 15 residues. CDR1 is LGHDT and CDR2 is YNNKEL in the germline V gene (reference sequence). J lost 9 bases, V lost 1 base, and 8 bases had no gene match. The CDR3: CASSQVGQAGSPQHF. The DNA for the CDR3 is TGTGCCAGCAGCCAAGTGGGACAGGCCGGGTCGCCCCAGCATTTT.

The gene calls are TRBV19 and TRBJ2-7; 8 bases align to TRBD1. The CDR3 length is 14 residues. The ends lost 8 bases at V and 2 bases at J; junction bases unmatched: 8. The germline V gene has CDR1 LNHDA and CDR2 SQIVND (reference sequence). The CDR3 protein is CASGNDRGAYEQYF. In nucleotides, the CDR3 is TGTGCCAGTGGAAATGACAGGGGAGCCTACGAGCAGTACTTC.

This chain uses TRBV5-6 with TRBJ1-6; D is undetermined. Between the trimmed V and J ends, which lost 3 bases and 5 bases, there was a span of 15 bases. This CDR3 contains 16 residues. Germline-derived CDR1 and CDR2 are SGHDT and YYEEEE. The chain's CDR3 is CASSSVRSVDNSPLHF. The CDR3 DNA reads as TGTGCCAGCAGCTCCGTGCGGTCAGTCGATAATTCACCCCTCCACTTT.

This clone was found a few times. The chain recombines TRBV3-1 (or the pseudogene TRBV3-2) with TRBJ1-3; a possible D gene is TRBD1 (6 bases). Trimming took 4 bases from V and 2 from J, leaving 21 bases between them. The germline V gene has CDR1 LGHDT and CDR2 YNNKEL (reference sequence). This CDR3 contains 18 residues. The CDR3 DNA reads TGTGCCAGCAGCCCCCGCCCTAGCAGGGGTCTAACTGGAAACACCATATATTTT. Its protein is CASSPRPSRGLTGNTIYF.

The V gene is TRBV6-5, the J gene TRBJ2-1; maybe TRBD1 (6 bases). In germline, CDR1 is MNHEY, CDR2 SVGAGI. V was trimmed by 8 bases and J by 7 bases, leaving 21 bases between them. This CDR3 region has 15 residues. The chain's CDR3 is CASAYTGSSMNEQFF. CDR3 nucleotides: TGTGCCAGCGCTTATACAGGGTCCTCTATGAATGAGCAGTTCTTC.

The chain employs TRBV7-2 and TRBJ2-3; TRBD2 matches at 7 bases. J gave up 0 bases and V 1 base, and 7 bases lay outside the gene matches. CDR1 and CDR2 (germline): SGHTA, FQGNSA. This CDR3 contains 17 residues. In nucleotides, the CDR3 is TGTGCCAGCAGCTTAGAAGCCGGGACTATAAGCACAGATACGCAGTATTTT. Residues: CASSLEAGTISTDTQYF.

The rearrangement uses TRBV19 and TRBJ1-6, with D perhaps matching TRBD1 (6 bases). V was shortened by 7 bases and J by 9 bases, with 16 bases between the two germline ends. Germline CDR1 is LNHDA and CDR2 is SQIVND (reference sequence). The CDR3 has 14 residues. CDR3 protein: CASNQDRGPSPLHF. DNA for the CDR3: TGTGCCAGTAATCAGGACAGAGGACCTTCACCCCTCCACTTT.

The V and J genes are TRBV18 and TRBJ2-3; no definite D call. Trimming took off 2 bases at V and 4 bases at J, with 10 bases between the two ends. Germline lookup yields CDR1 KGHSH and CDR2 LQKENI. CDR3 length: 14 amino acids. The CDR3 here is CASSPKTSPDTQYF. The DNA for the CDR3 is TGTGCCAGCTCACCAAAAACTTCCCCAGATACGCAGTATTTT.

This chain connects TRBV19 to TRBJ1-1; possible D gene TRBD1, 5 bases. The V and J ends lost 8 bases and 7 bases respectively, with 14 bases between them. This CDR3 spans 12 amino acids. CDR1 and CDR2 from the germline V gene are LNHDA and SQIVND (reference sequence). DNA for the CDR3: TGTGCCAGTCGTCGGGGGATGTATGAAGCTTTCTTT. Its protein is CASRRGMYEAFF. The whole variable domain, filled in from reference TRBV19 and TRBJ1-1, reads DGGITQSPKYLFRKEGQNVTLSCEQNLNHDAMYWYRQDPGQGLRLIYYSQIVNDFQKGDIAEGYSVSREKKESFPLTVTSAQKNPTAFYLCASRRGMYEAFFGQGTRLTVV.

The chain links TRBV5-6 to TRBJ2-2; TRBD1 might be the D (5 bases). Trimming stripped 0 bases from V and 6 bases from J, with 12 bases between. The CDR3 is 15 residues long. The germline V gene has CDR1 SGHDT and CDR2 YYEEEE. This CDR3 is CASSLEGWGAGELFF. Written as DNA, the CDR3 is TGTGCCAGCAGCTTGGAGGGGTGGGGCGCCGGGGAGCTGTTTTTT.

This clone was seen ten or more times. The identical CDR3 is also encoded by other nucleotide sequences in the sample. The rearrangement joins TRBV18 to TRBJ1-4, with 9 bases fitting TRBD1. This CDR3 comprises 14 residues. CDR1 is KGHSH and CDR2 is LQKENI in the germline V gene. After removal of 3 bases from V and 8 bases from J, the junction contained 4 bases not matched to a gene. The CDR3 protein is CASSPGQGDEKLFF. The CDR3 DNA follows: TGTGCCAGCTCACCGGGACAGGGTGACGAAAAACTGTTTTTT.

This clone was seen just once. The CDR3 spells CASSSGTGEGSPLHF. In DNA form, the CDR3 reads TGTGCCAGCAGCTCCGGGACAGGGGAAGGATCACCCCTCCACTTT. The chain is built from TRBV13 and TRBJ1-6; TRBD1 matches at 10 bases. This CDR3 is built from 15 residues. V dropped 4 bases and J dropped 10; count of bases not matched to a gene: 7. Germline CDR1 is PRHDT and CDR2 is FYEKMQ (reference sequence).

This chain connects TRBV3-1 (or the pseudogene TRBV3-2) to TRBJ1-4; no definite D call. The CDR3 sequence is 17 residues long. The germline CDR1 and CDR2 sequences are LGHDT and YNNKEL (reference sequence). The V gene lost 5 bases and the J gene lost 0 bases, with 16 bases spanning the gap. CDR3 residues: CASSMPTLAATNEKLFF. The CDR3 coding sequence is TGTGCCAGCAGCATGCCCACTTTAGCTGCAACTAATGAAAAACTGTTTTTT.

This chain joins TRBV5-5 and TRBJ2-3; no reliable D call. CDR1 and CDR2 from the germline V gene are SGHKS and YYEKEE (reference sequence). The CDR3 is 13 residues long. V dropped 1 base and J dropped 2 bases, with 5 bases sitting between them. In DNA, the CDR3 is TGTGCCAGCAGCTTGTTTCTCACAGATACGCAGTATTTT. It yields the protein CASSLFLTDTQYF. The full variable domain, its missing parts supplied by reference TRBV5-5 and TRBJ2-3, is DAGVTQSPTHLIKTRGQQVTLRCSPISGHKSVSWYQQVLGQGPQFIFQYYEKEERGRGNFPDRFSARQFPNYSSELNVNALLLGDSALYLCASSLFLTDTQYFGPGTRLTVL.

This clone was counted once. The CDR3 nucleotides are TGTGCCACTCGACCGAGCCGGGACAGGGGGTCCTATAATTCACCCCTCCACTTT. Translation: CATRPSRDRGSYNSPLHF. V gene TRBV19 combines with J gene TRBJ1-6, with 11 bases matching TRBD1. The germline V gene encodes CDR1 LNHDA and CDR2 SQIVND (reference sequence). Losses at the gene ends were 10 bases for V and 1 base for J; bases not matched to a gene: 12. The CDR3 loop spans 18 amino acids. Complete variable domain (other parts from reference TRBV19 and TRBJ1-6): DGGITQSPKYLFRKEGQNVTLSCEQNLNHDAMYWYRQDPGQGLRLIYYSQIVNDFQKGDIAEGYSVSREKKESFPLTVTSAQKNPTAFYLCATRPSRDRGSYNSPLHFGNGTRLTVT.

The chain combines TRBV28 with TRBJ1-1; 8 bases are shared with TRBD1. Unmatched junction bases numbered 10, after V lost 8 bases and J lost 2 bases. From germline, CDR1 is MDHEN and CDR2 SYDVKM. The CDR3 is 15 residues long. The CDR3 loop is CASSGGYLGNTEAFF. For the CDR3, the DNA is TGTGCCAGCTCAGGGGGCTATCTAGGTAACACTGAAGCTTTCTTT.

This chain links TRBV9 with TRBJ2-2; 8 bases are shared with TRBD1. Germline V gives CDR1 SGDLS, CDR2 YYNGEE. V gave up 4 bases and J gave up 5 bases; unmatched junction bases: 13. The CDR3 runs 17 residues. CDR3 bases: TGTGCCAGCAGCCTACGTCCGACGGACAGGGCAACCGGGGAGCTGTTTTTT. Protein sequence: CASSLRPTDRATGELFF.

The J gene is TRBJ1-2, the V gene TRBV9; D may be TRBD1 (6 bases). Trimming pared 2 bases from V and 2 bases from J, leaving 16 bases between. In germline, CDR1 is SGDLS, CDR2 YYNGEE. CDR3 size: 16 residues. CDR3 residues: CASSVGQSEGNYGYTF. For the CDR3, the DNA is TGTGCCAGCAGCGTTGGACAGAGCGAAGGGAACTATGGCTACACCTTC.

This sequence joins TRBV3-1 (or the pseudogene TRBV3-2) and TRBJ2-3, with D possibly being TRBD1 (5 bases). CDR3 length: 14 residues. Trimming shortened V by 1 base and J by 2 bases, and 7 bases separated the two germline ends. CDR1 and CDR2 from the germline V gene are LGHDT and YNNKEL (reference sequence). The DNA of the CDR3 is TGTGCCAGCAGCCAAGGGGGCACCACAGATACGCAGTATTTT. It translates to CASSQGGTTDTQYF.

This rearrangement joins TRBV5-1 to TRBJ2-3, with 12 bases that match TRBD2. The germline gives CDR1 SGHRS, CDR2 YFSETQ. This CDR3 is built from 18 residues. After removal of 3 bases from V and 4 bases from J, the junction contained 12 bases not matched to a gene. Written as DNA, the CDR3 is TGCGCCAGCAGCTCTGGACTAGCGGGGTCGGGACTCTCAGATACGCAGTATTTT. It is translated as CASSSGLAGSGLSDTQYF.

V gene TRBV10-3 combines with J gene TRBJ2-1, with D perhaps matching TRBD1 (5 bases). Per germline, CDR1 ENHRY and CDR2 SYGVKD. The CDR3 has 12 residues. V lost 6 bases, J lost 12 bases, and 15 bases lay in between. The CDR3 sequence is CAISFDSTRQFF. Written as DNA, the CDR3 is TGTGCCATCAGCTTCGACAGCACTCGGCAGTTCTTC.

The chain combines TRBV4-2 with TRBJ2-3; 7 positions agree with TRBD1. Germline lookup yields CDR1 LGHNA and CDR2 YNFKEQ. V lost 4 bases, J lost 0 bases, and 7 bases stayed unmatched. The CDR3 is 16 residues long. The CDR3 protein is CASSLLRGQSTDTQYF. The CDR3 DNA reads as TGTGCCAGCAGCCTCCTCCGGGGACAGAGCACAGATACGCAGTATTTT.